The table lists the clone carrying this TCR beta chain with a few counts. The germline V gene has CDR1 LGHDT and CDR2 YNNKEL (reference sequence). CDR3 size: 15 residues. The V and J ends lost 1 base and 2 bases respectively, with 10 bases between them. The entry originates in a study of blood T cell repertoires in COVID-19. On the study more broadly: There were acute and convalescent COVID-19 samples, and they came from the United States, Italy and Spain. T cells, B-cell-depleted T cells, or PBMCs provided the cDNA or gDNA that served as material.

In the authors' workflow: Reference gene primer amplification in the assay estimated nucleated cell counts. The data were produced by immunoSEQ multiplex PCR, yet TCRdb's version contains in-frame clones alone and is incomplete. V and J calls plus clone size are reproduced from that table; the DNA served to infer D and trimming. The sample holds tens of thousands of clones, less than 80% seen once. The chain couples TRBV3-1 (or the pseudogene TRBV3-2) to TRBJ2-3, with a tentative D call TRBD1 (6 bases). Sequencing was performed on peripheral blood. This clonotype was sampled from a woman in her 50s with acute or convalescent COVID-19. In nucleotides, the CDR3 is TGTGCCAGCAGCCAAGGGTGGGGGCCCACAGATACGCAGTATTTT. Protein sequence: CASSQGWGPTDTQYF.